This T cell receptor (beta chain) comes out of a study of blood T cells in healthy people across ages. Alongside a J-beta primer mix, a sample-barcoded 5' primer served in a second PCR lasting about 7 to 11 cycles. Unique molecular identifiers of 12 random nucleotides labeled each cDNA. MiXCR, applied by TCRdb to the 5' RACE reads, yields one record per CDR3 protein. Among some 560,000 distinct CDR3 sequences listed, about 27% were seen once. The CDR3 is 18 residues long. The germline V gene encodes CDR1 KGHDR and CDR2 SFDVKD. This same sample was also part of a study on T cells of mothers and their children. From that second work: Similar effects of thymic selection on TCR recombination output were recorded in related and unrelated pairs.

Sequenced sample: blood. The sequence derives from a boy aged 2 to 10 in good health. V is TRBV24-1 and J is TRBJ2-5, with 12 positions matching TRBD2. The end of the DNA is better explained by TRBJ2-7, so the J call may be wrong. The DNA for the CDR3 is TGTGCCACCAGTGATTTGCAGGGGACTAGCGGGTACTCCTACGAGCAGTACTTC. Amino acids: CATSDLQGTSGYSYEQYF.